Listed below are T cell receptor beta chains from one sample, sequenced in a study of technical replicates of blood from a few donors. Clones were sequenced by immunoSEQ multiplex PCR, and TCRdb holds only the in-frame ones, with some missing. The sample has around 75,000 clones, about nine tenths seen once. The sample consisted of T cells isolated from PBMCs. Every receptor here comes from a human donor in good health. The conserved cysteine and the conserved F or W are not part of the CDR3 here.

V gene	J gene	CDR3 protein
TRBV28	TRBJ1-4	ASTGGRGRGPEKLF
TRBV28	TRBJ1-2	ASSPGGALYGYT
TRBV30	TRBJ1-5	AWSAGQGANQPQH
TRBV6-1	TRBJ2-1	ASSEKGGAPNEQF
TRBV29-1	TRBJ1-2	SVEFGTGRGYT
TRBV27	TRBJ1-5	ASSLIPTGRNQPQH
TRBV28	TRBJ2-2	ASSLSQARGELF
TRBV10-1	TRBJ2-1	ASSEVRGLTYNEQF
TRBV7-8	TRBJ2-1	ASSYRDNFKGQF
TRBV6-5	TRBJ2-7	ASSYATGGYEQY
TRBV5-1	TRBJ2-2	ASSVTGGSGELF
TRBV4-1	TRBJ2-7	ASSQESSSGSYEQY
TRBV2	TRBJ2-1	ASSESLHNEQF
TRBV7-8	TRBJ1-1	ASSFLTAAIMNTEAF
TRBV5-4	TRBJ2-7	ASSGTTGYEQY
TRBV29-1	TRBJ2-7	SVLTFSYEQY
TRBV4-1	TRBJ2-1	ASRRQTDSYNEQF
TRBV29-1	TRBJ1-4	SVESGNEKLF
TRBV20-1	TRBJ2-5	SAREVTQY
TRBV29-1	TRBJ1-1	SVVRVQSTEAF
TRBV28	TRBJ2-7	ASSLFSNYEQY
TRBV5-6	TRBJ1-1	ASRGGDLTLNTEAF
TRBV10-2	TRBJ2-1	ASTFTSGSIYEQF
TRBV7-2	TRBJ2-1	ASSTPLGF
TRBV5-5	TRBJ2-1	ASSLRAGTYNEQF
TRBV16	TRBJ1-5	ASSQIQGGPGQPQH
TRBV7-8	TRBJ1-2	ASSSAGVYGYT
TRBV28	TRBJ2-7	ASTTTGGFSYEQY
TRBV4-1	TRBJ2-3	ASSPRTSGTRTDTQY
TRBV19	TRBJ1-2	ASSLGQALIYGYT
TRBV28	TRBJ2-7	ASSPPGQGSEQY
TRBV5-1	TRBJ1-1	ASSGGEGSTEAF
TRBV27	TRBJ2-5	ASRQQGAARETQY
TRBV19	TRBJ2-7	ASSPGRRGAVYEQY
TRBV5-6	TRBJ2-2	ASSFRDRGPGELF
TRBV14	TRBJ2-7	ASSRPGLASYEQY
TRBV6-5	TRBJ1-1	ASSYGRQNTEAF
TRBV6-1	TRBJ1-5	ASREVGQYNQPQH
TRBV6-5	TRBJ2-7	ASSWDSSYEQY
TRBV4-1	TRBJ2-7	ASSQVARGSGIRDPYEQY
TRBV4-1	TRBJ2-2	ASSQGPGRDGELF
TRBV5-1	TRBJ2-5	ASSSQETQY
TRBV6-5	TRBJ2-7	ASGQGGLYEQY
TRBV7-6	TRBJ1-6	ASSLVTGGSYNSPLH
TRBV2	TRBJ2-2	ASKGRAANTGELF
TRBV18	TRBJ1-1	ASSPLMNTEAF
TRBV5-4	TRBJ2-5	ASSPGSALEEETQY
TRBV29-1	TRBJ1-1	SVGAGDNTEAF
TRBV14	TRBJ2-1	ASSQAPEGHRI
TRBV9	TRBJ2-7	ASSVGGVVGASEQY
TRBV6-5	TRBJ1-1	ASSYMGTGGTEAF
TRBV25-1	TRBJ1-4	ASSESVFGEKLF
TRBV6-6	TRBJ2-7	ASRRDRDYEQY
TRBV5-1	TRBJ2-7	ASSGGTSAAEQY
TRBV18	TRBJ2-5	ASSPGGETQY
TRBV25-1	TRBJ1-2	ASSAAAQGLYGYT
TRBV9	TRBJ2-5	ASSVGGSQGRETQY
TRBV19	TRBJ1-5	ASSTPQNSNQPQH
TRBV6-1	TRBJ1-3	ASGSESGNTIY